One and the same sample provided the 27 T cell receptor beta chains below, sequenced in a study of T-cell reconstitution after alpha-beta-depleted transplantation in children. The library targeted TCRbeta and was prepared with unique molecular identifiers. TCRdb itself ran the PCR reads through MiXCR, one entry per CDR3 protein. The sample shows approximately 230,000 distinct CDR3 sequences, 20% to 30% of them seen only once. The sample was PBMCs, mostly from graft donor cells, taken 360 days after TCRalphabeta/CD19-depleted stem cell transplant. These receptors were obtained from a female patient between 2 and 15 years old who had a stem cell transplant for congenital amegakaryocytic thrombocytopenia, so the T cells may come from the graft donor.

The rearrangement links TRBV30 to TRBJ1-1; 7 bases line up with TRBD1. This CDR3 has 13 residues. Trimming removed 8 bases from V and 1 base from J; junction bases left unmatched: 7. CDR1 is GTSNPN and CDR2 is SVGIG in the germline V gene (reference sequence). CDR3 sequence reads: CARGDSSNTEAFF. The CDR3 region has the DNA TGTGCCCGAGGGGACAGCTCGAACACTGAAGCTTTCTTT.

The sample holds a few counts of this clonotype. The chain combines TRBV12-3 or TRBV12-4 with TRBJ1-4, with a tentative D call TRBD1 (6 bases). The length of the CDR3 is 14 residues. The germline V and J ends were trimmed by 6 bases and 2 bases, with 10 bases remaining between them. The CDR3 protein is CASRPTGTNEKLFF. The CDR3 DNA follows: TGTGCCAGCAGGCCTACAGGGACTAATGAAAAACTGTTTTTT.

This clonotype was observed a handful of times. This rearrangement joins TRBV15 to TRBJ1-2; D gene unclear. There are 13 residues in the CDR3. In germline, CDR1 is LNHNV, CDR2 YYDKDF (reference sequence). V lost 8 bases and J lost 0, with 10 bases in between. The CDR3 nucleotides read TGTGCCACCTCGGCGGGTTCTAACTATGGCTACACCTTC. Its translation is CATSAGSNYGYTF.

The chain has TRBV9 and TRBJ2-7; 10 bases match TRBD2. CDR3 length equals 18 residues. CDR1 and CDR2 (germline): SGDLS, YYNGEE. The V gene end was trimmed by 0 bases and the J gene end by 3 bases; junction bases not matched to a gene: 12. The CDR3 reads CASSVEGSGGPSGYEQYF. The CDR3 DNA is TGTGCCAGCAGCGTAGAAGGTAGCGGGGGGCCTTCAGGCTACGAGCAGTACTTC.

This chain uses TRBV20-1 with TRBJ1-1; D might be TRBD1 (6 bases). The CDR3 loop spans 14 amino acids. V dropped 1 base and J dropped 3 bases, with 12 bases sitting between them. Germline lookup yields CDR1 DFQATT and CDR2 SNEGSKA (reference sequence). CDR3 bases: TGCAGTGCTAGAGCGGGGGCCGGGGACACTGAAGCTTTCTTT. As protein: CSARAGAGDTEAFF.

The J gene is TRBJ1-4, the V gene TRBV28, with a tentative D call TRBD1 (6 bases). This CDR3 has 13 amino acids. Germline V lookup: CDR1 MDHEN, CDR2 SYDVKM. Trimming cost V 8 bases and J 5 bases, with 12 bases left between them. CDR3 bases: TGTGCCAGCGAGACACAGGGAAATGAAAAACTGTTTTTT. Translating gives CASETQGNEKLFF.

Only a few counts were recorded for this clonotype. The chain combines TRBV19 with TRBJ2-3; 8 bases match TRBD1. Germline V gives CDR1 LNHDA, CDR2 SQIVND (reference sequence). This CDR3 is built from 17 residues. The V segment lost 1 base and the J segment 4 bases; nucleotides outside the gene matches: 10. The CDR3 nucleotides read TGTGCCAGTAGTATAGTTGGGACAGGACAGTACCCAGATACGCAGTATTTT. This encodes CASSIVGTGQYPDTQYF.

The sample holds a few counts of this clonotype. This chain connects TRBV5-1 to TRBJ2-5, with TRBD2 identical over 9 bases. Trimming cost V 0 bases and J 4 bases; bases outside gene matches: 7. CDR1 is SGHRS, CDR2 YFSETQ, per germline. This CDR3 has 16 amino acids. CDR3 sequence: CASSLVGLAGRETQYF. In nucleotides, the CDR3 is TGCGCCAGCAGCTTGGTGGGGCTAGCGGGGAGAGAGACCCAGTACTTC. The variable domain in full, with the rest retrieved from reference TRBV5-1 and TRBJ2-5, is KAGVTQTPRYLIKTRGQQVTLSCSPISGHRSVSWYQQTPGQGLQFLFEYFSETQRNKGNFPGRFSGRQFSNSRSEMNVSTLELGDSALYLCASSLVGLAGRETQYFGPGTRLLVL.

This clonotype was found a few times. The chain has TRBV11-2 and TRBJ2-3; the match to TRBD2 covers 10 bases. This CDR3 region has 18 residues. In germline, CDR1 is SGHAT, CDR2 FQNNGV. V was pared by 5 bases and J by 6 bases, with 17 bases of the junction left unmatched. The CDR3, as DNA: TGTGCCAGCAGCACCCCCCTTAGCGGGGGGCCTCGAGGGGATACGCAGTATTTT. This codes for CASSTPLSGGPRGDTQYF.

The table lists this clonotype with many counts. The V call is TRBV5-1, the J call TRBJ2-3; possible D gene TRBD2, 6 bases. V was shortened by 0 bases and J by 2 bases, with 10 bases between the two germline ends. The V gene's germline CDR1 is SGHRS and CDR2 YFSETQ. This CDR3 spans 15 amino acids. The CDR3 DNA reads as TGCGCCAGCAGCTTGGCGGCGGGGATCACAGATACGCAGTATTTT. Protein product: CASSLAAGITDTQYF.

The table lists this clonotype with a few counts. This chain links TRBV20-1 with TRBJ2-1; 11 bases map to TRBD2. From germline, CDR1 is DFQATT and CDR2 SNEGSKA (reference sequence). The CDR3 length is 13 residues. The V gene end was trimmed by 6 bases and the J gene end by 7 bases; junction bases not matched to a gene: 5. The CDR3 loop reads CSAVAGGYNEQFF. CDR3 in DNA: TGCAGTGCCGTAGCGGGGGGGTATAATGAGCAGTTCTTC.

V is TRBV12-3 or TRBV12-4 and J is TRBJ1-1; no reliable D call. V was cut by 6 bases and J by 8 bases, with 13 bases left in between. The CDR3 loop spans 12 amino acids. The CDR3 region has the DNA TGTGCCAGCAGCCACTACGAAAGCGAAGCTTTCTTT. This gives the protein CASSHYESEAFF.

This clonotype has only a few counts. The genes are TRBV5-1 and TRBJ2-3; D perhaps matches TRBD1 (5 bases). Germline V CDR1 and CDR2: SGHRS, YFSETQ. This CDR3 region has 15 residues. Trimming cost V 0 bases and J 2 bases, with 10 bases left between them. The CDR3 DNA follows: TGCGCCAGCAGCTTGGTGTCAGGGTACACAGATACGCAGTATTTT. Its protein product is CASSLVSGYTDTQYF.

This clonotype has just a few counts. The rearrangement uses TRBV29-1 and TRBJ2-1; 9 positions match TRBD2. Germline V lookup: CDR1 SQVTM, CDR2 ANQGSEA. The CDR3 contains 16 residues. V trimming: 5 bases; J trimming: 10 bases; junction bases outside the gene matches: 18. DNA for the CDR3: TGCAGCGTTCCCATGTGGGATTCGACTAGCGGTGGCGAGCAGTTCTTC. Translating gives CSVPMWDSTSGGEQFF.

The chain is built from TRBV20-1 and TRBJ2-6; tentative D call: TRBD1 (5 bases). This CDR3 contains 15 residues. V dropped 1 base and J dropped 6 bases, with 13 bases sitting between them. Germline CDR1 reads DFQATT; CDR2 reads SNEGSKA (reference sequence). DNA of the CDR3: TGCAGTGCTAGAGCCGGCAGGGTGTCGGCCAACGTCCTGACTTTC. As protein: CSARAGRVSANVLTF.

This clonotype has only a few counts. The chain has TRBV5-1 and TRBJ2-1, with 9 bases matching TRBD1. The CDR3 consists of 15 residues. Germline lookup yields CDR1 SGHRS and CDR2 YFSETQ. The V segment lost 10 bases and the J segment 1 base; nucleotides outside the gene matches: 9. The CDR3 DNA is TGCGCCTCTCTCAGGGGGACAGGGTCCTACAATGAGCAGTTCTTC. It codes for CASLRGTGSYNEQFF. Drawing the rest from reference TRBV5-1 and TRBJ2-1, the complete variable domain is KAGVTQTPRYLIKTRGQQVTLSCSPISGHRSVSWYQQTPGQGLQFLFEYFSETQRNKGNFPGRFSGRQFSNSRSEMNVSTLELGDSALYLCASLRGTGSYNEQFFGPGTRLTVL.

The chain is built from TRBV28 and TRBJ2-3; D gene uncertain. The CDR3 contains 13 residues. V shed 6 bases and J shed 6 bases, with 13 bases lying between them. Looked up from germline, CDR1 is MDHEN and CDR2 is SYDVKM. CDR3 DNA: TGTGCCAGCAGCCTTCCCCTCGCCGATACGCAGTATTTT. Translating gives CASSLPLADTQYF.

The V call is TRBV20-1, the J call TRBJ2-1; D unresolved. There are 14 residues in the CDR3. The germline V gene has CDR1 DFQATT and CDR2 SNEGSKA (reference sequence). The germline V and J ends were trimmed by 5 bases and 1 base, with 12 bases remaining between them. As DNA, the CDR3 is TGCAGTGCTCGTGACGCGGTTTCCTACAATGAGCAGTTCTTC. Its protein product is CSARDAVSYNEQFF.

This chain connects TRBV28 to TRBJ1-5; D is perhaps TRBD1 (5 bases). The CDR3 is 16 residues long. The V end lost 4 bases, the J end lost 4 bases, and 17 bases lay between the germline ends. Germline V gene data show CDR1 as MDHEN and CDR2 as SYDVKM. Here the CDR3 reads CASSSSGGPLNQPQHF. Written as DNA, the CDR3 is TGTGCCAGCAGTTCCTCGGGGGGACCTCTAAATCAGCCCCAGCATTTT. Combining the CDR3 with reference TRBV28 and TRBJ1-5 gives the whole variable domain DVKVTQSSRYLVKRTGEKVFLECVQDMDHENMFWYRQDPGLGLRLIYFSYDVKMKEKGDIPEGYSVSREKKERFSLILESASTNQTSMYLCASSSSGGPLNQPQHFGDGTRLSIL.

The count of this clonotype is one. The chain employs TRBV7-9 and TRBJ2-3; 7 bases fit TRBD1. The CDR3 extends over 15 amino acids. Per the germline V gene, CDR1 is SEHNR and CDR2 is FQNEAQ (reference sequence). The V gene end was trimmed by 5 bases and the J gene end by 4 bases; junction bases not matched to a gene: 9. DNA for the CDR3: TGTGCCAGCAGCCGACGGACAGGCTCCTCAGATACGCAGTATTTT. It codes for CASSRRTGSSDTQYF. The whole variable domain, filled in from reference TRBV7-9 and TRBJ2-3, reads DTGVSQNPRHKITKRGQNVTFRCDPISEHNRLYWYRQTLGQGPEFLTYFQNEAQLEKSRLLSDRFSAERPKGSFSTLEIQRTEQGDSAMYLCASSRRTGSSDTQYFGPGTRLTVL.

The sample holds a few counts of this clonotype. The chain couples TRBV20-1 to TRBJ2-5; possibly TRBD2 for D (5 bases). Trimming stripped 0 bases from V and 1 base from J, with 15 bases between. The CDR3 length is 16 residues. Germline V gives CDR1 DFQATT, CDR2 SNEGSKA (reference sequence). The CDR3 loop is CSARDISGAPQETQYF. The DNA for the CDR3 is TGCAGTGCTAGAGATATCAGCGGAGCTCCCCAAGAGACCCAGTACTTC.

This clonotype was counted a few times. This sequence joins TRBV20-1 and TRBJ2-1; 9 positions agree with TRBD2. This CDR3 spans 15 amino acids. CDR1 and CDR2 (germline): DFQATT, SNEGSKA (reference sequence). V gave up 4 bases and J gave up 3 bases; unmatched junction bases: 7. CDR3 in DNA: TGCAGTGCTATAGCAGCGGGGGGCGTCTACAATGAGCAGTTCTTC. Its translation is CSAIAAGGVYNEQFF.

Ten or more counts support this clonotype. The J gene is TRBJ1-3, the V gene TRBV4-1; a possible D gene is TRBD1 (6 bases). CDR3 length: 16 residues. V was shortened by 3 bases and J by 0 bases, with 12 bases between the two germline ends. Germline lookup yields CDR1 MGHRA and CDR2 YSYEKL. CDR3 sequence: CASSQGTLSSGNTIYF. The CDR3 nucleotides are TGCGCCAGCAGCCAGGGGACACTTAGCTCTGGAAACACCATATATTTT.

The V call is TRBV28, the J call TRBJ2-1, with D possibly matching TRBD1 (6 bases). The CDR3 extends over 15 amino acids. Germline V gene lookup returns CDR1 MDHEN and CDR2 SYDVKM. V shed 6 bases and J shed 4 bases, with 16 bases lying between them. In DNA, the CDR3 is TGTGCCAGCAGCCGATGGGCAGGGGTGTACAATGAGCAGTTCTTC. This codes for CASSRWAGVYNEQFF. Full variable domain (remainder filled in from reference TRBV28 and TRBJ2-1): DVKVTQSSRYLVKRTGEKVFLECVQDMDHENMFWYRQDPGLGLRLIYFSYDVKMKEKGDIPEGYSVSREKKERFSLILESASTNQTSMYLCASSRWAGVYNEQFFGPGTRLTVL.

V is TRBV29-1 and J is TRBJ2-1; D remains ambiguous. The CDR3 totals 13 residues. V gave up 2 bases and J gave up 0 bases, with 5 bases separating them. Germline CDR1 SQVTM, CDR2 ANQGSEA. This chain's CDR3 is CSVEPFSYNEQFF. The DNA for the CDR3 is TGCAGCGTTGAACCCTTCTCCTACAATGAGCAGTTCTTC.

This clonotype was detected a few times. V is TRBV15 and J is TRBJ1-1; weak D call: TRBD1 (5 bases). CDR1 and CDR2 from the germline V gene are LNHNV and YYDKDF (reference sequence). This CDR3 contains 14 residues. V was pared by 3 bases and J by 2 bases, with 10 bases between. CDR3 sequence reads: CATSSFQGNTEAFF. In nucleotides, the CDR3 is TGTGCCACCAGCAGTTTCCAGGGAAACACTGAAGCTTTCTTT.

The chain joins TRBV3-1 to TRBJ2-1, with D maybe TRBD1 (5 bases). Trimming shortened V by 1 base and J by 7 bases, and 11 bases separated the two germline ends. Germline V CDR1 and CDR2: LGHDT, YNNKEL (reference sequence). The CDR3 is 14 amino acids. DNA for the CDR3: TGTGCCAGCAGCCAAGGTGGGGCCCGGAATGAGCAGTTCTTC. This gives the protein CASSQGGARNEQFF.